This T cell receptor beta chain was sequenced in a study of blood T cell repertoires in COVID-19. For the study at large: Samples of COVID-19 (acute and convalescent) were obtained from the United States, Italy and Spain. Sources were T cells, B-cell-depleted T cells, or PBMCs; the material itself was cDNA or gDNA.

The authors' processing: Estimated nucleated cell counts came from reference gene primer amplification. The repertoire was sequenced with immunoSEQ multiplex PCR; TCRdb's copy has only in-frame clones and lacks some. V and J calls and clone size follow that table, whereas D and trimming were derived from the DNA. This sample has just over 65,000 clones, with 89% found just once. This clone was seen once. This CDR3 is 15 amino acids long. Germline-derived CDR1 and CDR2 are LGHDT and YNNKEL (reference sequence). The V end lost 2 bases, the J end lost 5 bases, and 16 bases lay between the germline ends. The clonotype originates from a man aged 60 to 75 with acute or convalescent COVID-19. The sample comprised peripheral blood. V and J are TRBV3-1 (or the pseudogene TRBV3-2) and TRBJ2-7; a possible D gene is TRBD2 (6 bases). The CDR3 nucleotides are TGTGCCAGCAGCCAAAGGTCGGCGGGAATCAACGAGCAGTACTTC. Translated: CASSQRSAGINEQYF.